Below are 16 T cell receptor beta chains sequenced from a single sample in a study of blood T cell repertoires in COVID-19. TCRdb keeps only in-frame clones here, not all; method: immunoSEQ multiplex PCR. The sample lists some 400,000 clones, around 90% seen once, with approximately 7% in the top ten. Sequencing input: peripheral blood. The receptors come from a man in his late teens or twenties with active or convalescent COVID-19.

This chain links TRBV19 with TRBJ1-5; D possibly corresponds to TRBD1 (5 bases). The ends were cut back, 3 bases at V and 7 bases at J, with 10 bases in the middle. Germline V gene lookup returns CDR1 LNHDA and CDR2 SQIVND (reference sequence). The CDR3 contains 13 residues. CDR3 nucleotides: TGTGCCAGTAGTATGAATGGGGGGCAGCCCCAGCATTTT. Its protein is CASSMNGGQPQHF.

This CDR3 reads CASSQWGGGNEQFF. As DNA, the CDR3 is TGTGCCAGCAGCCAATGGGGAGGGGGAAATGAGCAGTTCTTC. The V call is TRBV5-5, the J call TRBJ2-1; a weak D match, TRBD2 (7 bases). Trimming shortened V by 4 bases and J by 7 bases, and 15 bases separated the two germline ends. The CDR3 covers 14 residues. The V gene's germline CDR1 is SGHKS and CDR2 YYEKEE (reference sequence).

This clone has only one observation. A junction boundary mismatches the germline segment, possibly from a read error. The gene calls are TRBV7-7 and TRBJ2-2; TRBD2 is a possible D gene (5 bases). CDR1 SSHAT and CDR2 FNYEAQ come from the germline V gene (reference sequence). CDR3 size: 17 residues. The CDR3 region has the DNA TGTGCTAGCAGCCAAACCGCGGGCGGGTGGAACACCGGGGAGCTGTTTTTT. Amino acid sequence: CASSQTAGGWNTGELFF.

Note on this clone: Distinct nucleotide sequences in the sample also encode this CDR3. V is TRBV9 and J is TRBJ1-5, with D uncertain. The CDR3 extends over 15 amino acids. Germline-derived CDR1 and CDR2 are SGDLS and YYNGEE. Trimming left V 2 bases short and J 0 bases short, with 9 bases between. The CDR3 nucleotides are TGTGCCAGCAGCGTGGGAGGAAATAGCAATCAGCCCCAGCATTTT. This codes for CASSVGGNSNQPQHF.

A note on this clone: At one boundary the junction diverges from the germline segment, which might be a read error. The rearrangement uses TRBV5-6 and TRBJ1-3, with 7 nucleotides matching TRBD1. The CDR3 runs to 14 residues. Germline CDR1 reads SGHDT; CDR2 reads YYEEEE. The CDR3 loop reads CASTADRSGYTIYF. DNA of the CDR3: TGTGCCAGCACCGCGGACAGGAGTGGATACACCATATATTTT.

The chain couples TRBV15 to TRBJ2-3, with 10 bases lining up with TRBD2. The trim removed 5 bases at V and 3 bases at J, leaving 11 bases unmatched. Germline CDR1 is LNHNV and CDR2 is YYDKDF (reference sequence). This CDR3 is 17 amino acids long. The CDR3 DNA reads as TGTGCCACCAGCCAAACCTCCGGGACTAGCGATACAGATACGCAGTATTTT. Residues: CATSQTSGTSDTDTQYF.

About this clone itself: This sample also contains other DNA sequences that code for the same CDR3. The chain links TRBV5-1 to TRBJ1-6; D gene uncertain. The CDR3 loop spans 14 amino acids. V lost 0 bases to trimming and J lost 5 bases, with 6 bases between them. Germline CDR1 reads SGHRS; CDR2 reads YFSETQ. CDR3 amino acids: CASSLDTNNSPLHF. DNA for the CDR3: TGCGCCAGCAGCTTGGACACCAATAATTCACCCCTCCACTTT.

The genes are TRBV3-1 (or the pseudogene TRBV3-2) and TRBJ2-3; 11 bases fit TRBD2. This CDR3 has 16 amino acids. Trimming took 5 bases from V and 0 from J; bases not matched to a gene: 4. Germline V gene sequence: CDR1 LGHDT, CDR2 YNNKEL (reference sequence). For the CDR3, the DNA is TGTGCCAGCAGCTTCCGGACTAGCGGGAGCACAGATACGCAGTATTTT. As protein: CASSFRTSGSTDTQYF.

This rearrangement joins TRBV4-2 to TRBJ2-7, with 9 bases identical to TRBD2. Trimming took 4 bases from V and 6 from J; bases not matched to a gene: 13. Germline lookup yields CDR1 LGHNA and CDR2 YNFKEQ. CDR3 size: 16 residues. The CDR3 DNA reads TGTGCCAGCAGCCCATCCGCCGGGACTAGCAATCCCGAGCAGTACTTC. It is translated as CASSPSAGTSNPEQYF.

This chain connects TRBV19 to TRBJ2-3; 8 bases fit TRBD2. The germline V gene encodes CDR1 LNHDA and CDR2 SQIVND (reference sequence). The CDR3 is 16 amino acids. Trimming cost V 1 base and J 4 bases; bases outside gene matches: 7. CDR3 DNA sequence: TGTGCCAGTAGTATAGTAGGCGGGGGGCCCGCAGATACGCAGTATTTT. Its translation: CASSIVGGGPADTQYF.

The gene calls are TRBV2 and TRBJ1-6, with no clear D. Germline CDR1 and CDR2: SNHLY and FYNNEI. The CDR3 is 13 amino acids. Between the trimmed V and J ends, which lost 6 bases and 10 bases, there was a span of 13 bases. CDR3 sequence: CASSSEAESPLHF. DNA for the CDR3: TGTGCCAGCAGCTCTGAGGCGGAGTCACCCCTCCACTTT.

This clone was recorded only once. The CDR3 nucleotides are TGTGCCAGCAGCTTAGTCAGAACAGGGGGAAATGGCTACACCTTC. Protein product: CASSLVRTGGNGYTF. V gene TRBV7-2 combines with J gene TRBJ1-2, with TRBD1 matching 8 bases. Trimming cost V 1 base and J 6 bases; bases outside gene matches: 7. CDR1 and CDR2 from the germline V gene are SGHTA and FQGNSA. The CDR3 spans 15 residues.

V usage is TRBV25-1 and J usage is TRBJ2-1; D might be TRBD1 (6 bases). This CDR3 comprises 12 residues. Germline lookup yields CDR1 MGHDK and CDR2 SYGVNS. V dropped 6 bases and J dropped 7 bases, with 10 bases sitting between them. The CDR3 protein is CASREQGNEQFF. The CDR3 DNA reads TGTGCCAGCAGGGAACAGGGAAATGAGCAGTTCTTC.

The chain joins TRBV6-5 to TRBJ1-4; TRBD1 matches at 7 bases. Trimming removed 4 bases from V and 3 bases from J; junction bases left unmatched: 2. CDR1 and CDR2 from the germline V gene are MNHEY and SVGAGI. This CDR3 comprises 14 residues. The CDR3 DNA sequence: TGTGCCAGCAGTTTGGGACAGTCTAATGAAAAACTGTTTTTT. Translating it yields CASSLGQSNEKLFF.

Turning to this clone: An end of the junction does not agree with germline; a read error may underlie this. This rearrangement joins TRBV9 to TRBJ2-6; a possible D gene is TRBD2 (6 bases). Germline V gene lookup returns CDR1 SGDLS and CDR2 YYNGEE. The CDR3 runs to 16 residues. The CDR3 DNA reads as TGTGCCAGCAGCCCCCGACGGGACTCTGGGGCCAACGTGCTGACTTTC. The encoded protein is CASSPRRDSGANVLTF.

The chain has TRBV5-6 and TRBJ2-5, with 11 bases fitting TRBD2. CDR3 size: 15 residues. CDR1 and CDR2 from the germline V gene are SGHDT and YYEEEE. Trimming took 1 base from V and 3 from J; bases not matched to a gene: 2. CDR3 sequence: CASSLIAGGKETQYF. For the CDR3, the DNA is TGTGCCAGCAGCTTGATAGCGGGAGGGAAAGAGACCCAGTACTTC.